This T cell receptor (beta chain) was captured by sequencing in a study of shared clonotypes between healthy human individuals. The wider study: Donors had three CD4 naive, three CD4 memory, two CD8 naive and one CD8 memory plate apiece.

Turning to this clone: Its antigen is undetermined.

This CDR3 has 13 amino acids. The germline V gene has CDR1 SGHVS and CDR2 FNYEAQ. The V end lost 1 base, the J end lost 6 bases, and 7 bases lay between the germline ends. General study results and limits: In general, naive subsets displayed greater estimated richness than memory subsets did. Of the naive CD4 clonotypes, about 5% were shared across a handful of donors.

TCRdb's table, derived via immunoSEQ multiplex PCR, lists solely in-frame clones and lacks some. This table holds 2 million to 3 million clones, over 85% found once. This TCR was recovered from a man aged 18 to 29 in good health. Material: naive CD4+ T cells sorted from blood. Subset in this sample: CD45RA+ positively selected. The chain combines TRBV7-6 with TRBJ1-5; D gene uncertain. The CDR3, as DNA: TGTGCCAGCAGCTTAGGGGATCCTCAGCCCCAGCATTTT. Amino acids: CASSLGDPQPQHF. The full variable domain, rest sourced from reference TRBV7-6 and TRBJ1-5, is GAGVSQSPRYKVTKRGQDVALRCDPISGHVSLYWYRQALGQGPEFLTYFNYEAQQDKSGLPNDRFSAERPEGSISTLTIQRTEQRDSAMYRCASSLGDPQPQHFGDGTRLSIL.